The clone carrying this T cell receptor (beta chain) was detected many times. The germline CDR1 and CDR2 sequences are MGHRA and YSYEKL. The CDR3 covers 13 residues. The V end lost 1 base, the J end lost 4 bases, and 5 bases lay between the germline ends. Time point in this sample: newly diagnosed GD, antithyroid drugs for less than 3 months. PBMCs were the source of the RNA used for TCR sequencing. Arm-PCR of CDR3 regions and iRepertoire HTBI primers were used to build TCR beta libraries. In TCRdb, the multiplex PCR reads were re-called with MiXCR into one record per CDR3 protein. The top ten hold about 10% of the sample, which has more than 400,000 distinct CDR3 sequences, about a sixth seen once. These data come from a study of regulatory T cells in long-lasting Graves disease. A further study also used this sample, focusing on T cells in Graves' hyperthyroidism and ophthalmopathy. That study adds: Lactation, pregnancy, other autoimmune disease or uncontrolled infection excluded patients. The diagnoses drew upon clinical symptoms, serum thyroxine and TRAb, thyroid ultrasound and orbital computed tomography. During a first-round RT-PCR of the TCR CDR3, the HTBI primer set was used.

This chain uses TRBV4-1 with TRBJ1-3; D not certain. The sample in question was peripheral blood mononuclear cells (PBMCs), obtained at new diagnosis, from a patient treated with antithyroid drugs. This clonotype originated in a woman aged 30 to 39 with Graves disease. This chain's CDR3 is CASSQGSGNTIYF. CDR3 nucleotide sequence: TGCGCCAGCAGCCAAGGGTCCGGAAACACCATATATTTT.